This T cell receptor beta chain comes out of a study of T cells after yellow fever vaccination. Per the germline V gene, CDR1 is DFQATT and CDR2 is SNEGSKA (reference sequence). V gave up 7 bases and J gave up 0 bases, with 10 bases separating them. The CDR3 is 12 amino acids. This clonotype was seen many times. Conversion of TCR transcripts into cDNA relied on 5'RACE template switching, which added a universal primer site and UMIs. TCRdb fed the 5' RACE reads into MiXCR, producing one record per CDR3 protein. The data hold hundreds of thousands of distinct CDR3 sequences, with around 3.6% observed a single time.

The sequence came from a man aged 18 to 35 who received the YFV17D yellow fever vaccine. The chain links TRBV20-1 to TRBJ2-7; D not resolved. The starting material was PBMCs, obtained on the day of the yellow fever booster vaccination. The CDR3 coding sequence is TGCAGTGTTGAGGATCTCTCCTACGAGCAGTACTTC. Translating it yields CSVEDLSYEQYF.